The 21 T cell receptor beta chains below were found in one sample sequenced in a study of T cell responses to AZD1222 COVID-19 vaccine. Only in-frame clones appear in the TCRdb table, and some are missing; sequencing was by immunoSEQ multiplex PCR. The sample records around 140,000 clones, 80% to 95% being singletons. Sequenced material: peripheral blood, taken 28 days after the second AZD1222 dose. The receptors were sampled from an adult who received the AZD1222 COVID-19 vaccine.

The V gene is TRBV18, the J gene TRBJ2-2; no clear D. From germline, CDR1 is KGHSH and CDR2 LQKENI. CDR3 size: 14 residues. Trimming removed 4 bases at V and 0 bases at J, with 6 bases between. In DNA form, the CDR3 reads TGTGCCAGCTCACGGAGCCCGAACACCGGGGAGCTGTTTTTT. This sequence encodes CASSRSPNTGELFF.

The chain links TRBV9 to TRBJ2-7, with TRBD2 matching over 11 bases. There are 16 residues in the CDR3. Germline assignment: CDR1 SGDLS and CDR2 YYNGEE. V lost 4 bases to trimming and J lost 3 bases; unmatched junction nucleotides: 9. The CDR3 sequence: CASSPIGGTSGYEQYF. The CDR3 DNA follows: TGTGCCAGCAGCCCTATTGGAGGGACTAGCGGCTACGAGCAGTACTTC. The variable domain in full, with the rest retrieved from reference TRBV9 and TRBJ2-7, is DSGVTQTPKHLITATGQRVTLRCSPRSGDLSVYWYQQSLDQGLQFLIQYYNGEERAKGNILERFSAQQFPDLHSELNLSSLELGDSALYFCASSPIGGTSGYEQYFGPGTRLTVT.

For the CDR3, the DNA is TGTGCCAGCAGTTACGGGACAGTCTATGGCTACACCTTC. Its translation: CASSYGTVYGYTF. The J gene is TRBJ1-2, the V gene TRBV6-2 or TRBV6-3; TRBD1 matches 7 bases. CDR1 is MNHEY and CDR2 is SVGEGT in the germline V gene. This CDR3 contains 13 residues. With 2 bases clipped from V and 4 bases from J, the junction kept 1 base outside the gene matches.

This clone was observed once. V gene TRBV6-5 combines with J gene TRBJ1-1, with no clear D. This CDR3 has 15 residues. V lost 5 bases and J lost 7, with 20 bases in between. Germline V gene lookup returns CDR1 MNHEY and CDR2 SVGAGI. The CDR3 sequence is CASSKTDGPSLEAFF. CDR3 bases: TGTGCCAGCAGTAAAACGGACGGTCCCTCTCTTGAAGCTTTCTTT.

The CDR3 protein is CAIRGGSRNYEQYF. As DNA, the CDR3 is TGTGCCATCAGGGGGGGGAGTAGAAACTACGAGCAGTACTTC. This chain joins TRBV10-3 and TRBJ2-7; 7 nucleotides match TRBD2. J was trimmed by 3 bases and V by 6 bases; bases with no gene match: 8. CDR3 length: 14 residues. The germline V gene encodes CDR1 ENHRY and CDR2 SYGVKD.

This clone appeared a few times. The rearrangement joins TRBV11-2 to TRBJ2-2; 8 bases line up with TRBD2. The CDR3 sequence is 17 residues long. CDR1 SGHAT and CDR2 FQNNGV come from the germline V gene. V was pared by 2 bases and J by 4 bases, with 9 bases of the junction left unmatched. CDR3 protein: CASSLFTSLAGTGELFF. The CDR3 DNA reads TGTGCCAGCAGCTTATTTACTTCCCTAGCGGGCACCGGGGAGCTGTTTTTT.

This chain joins TRBV4-1 and TRBJ2-2; D tentatively reads TRBD1 or TRBD2 (5 bases each). This CDR3 has 15 residues. Trimming stripped 5 bases from V and 4 bases from J, with 14 bases between. The germline CDR1 and CDR2 sequences are MGHRA and YSYEKL. Here the CDR3 DNA reads TGCGCCAGCAGCTTGGACGAGGGACGCACCGGGGAGCTGTTTTTT. This gives the protein CASSLDEGRTGELFF.

The chain is built from TRBV28 and TRBJ1-2, with a tentative D call TRBD1 (5 bases). In germline, CDR1 is MDHEN, CDR2 SYDVKM. CDR3 length: 13 residues. V lost 6 bases, J lost 8 bases, and 16 bases lay in between. This chain's CDR3 is CASSLYGTNGYTF. CDR3 bases: TGTGCCAGCAGCCTATATGGGACTAACGGCTACACCTTC.

This clone was seen just once. This chain connects TRBV6-7 to TRBJ1-1; D is uncertain. TRBV6-7 is known as an ORF, though its function is uncertain. V was pared by 3 bases and J by 1 base, with 12 bases between. The CDR3 is made up of 15 amino acids. The CDR3 coding sequence is TGTGCCAGCAGTTATTGCAGAAGCCGGAACACTGAAGCTTTCTTT. This translates into CASSYCRSRNTEAFF.

The rearrangement links TRBV19 to TRBJ1-1; a weak D match, TRBD1 (6 bases). CDR1 is LNHDA, CDR2 SQIVND, per germline (reference sequence). There are 19 residues in the CDR3. With 0 bases removed from V and 5 bases from J, the gap between germline ends came to 25 bases. This CDR3 reads CASSIDRPGAGDFSTEAFF. The CDR3 bases are TGTGCCAGTAGTATAGATCGGCCGGGGGCGGGGGATTTTAGTACTGAAGCTTTCTTT.

The genes are TRBV7-9 and TRBJ2-7; D tentatively reads TRBD1 or TRBD2 (5 bases each). With 4 bases removed from V and 1 base from J, the gap between germline ends came to 11 bases. Germline loops: CDR1 SEHNR, CDR2 FQNEAQ (reference sequence). The CDR3 contains 14 residues. CDR3 coding DNA: TGTGCCAGCAGCTCTGGGACGGTATCCTACGAGCAGTACTTC. Its protein is CASSSGTVSYEQYF.

The rearrangement links TRBV6-5 to TRBJ2-1; 7 bases are a match to TRBD2. Germline lookup yields CDR1 MNHEY and CDR2 SVGAGI. Trimming removed 2 bases from V and 8 bases from J; junction bases left unmatched: 6. The CDR3 runs 14 residues. The CDR3 region is CASSYGAGVDEQFF. The CDR3 coding sequence is TGTGCCAGCAGTTACGGCGCGGGAGTCGATGAGCAGTTCTTC.

This sequence joins TRBV5-5 and TRBJ2-3; 8 bases agree with TRBD1. Germline V gene sequence: CDR1 SGHKS, CDR2 YYEKEE (reference sequence). V shed 5 bases, J shed 9 bases, and the junction held 20 bases outside the gene matches. The CDR3 extends over 17 amino acids. The CDR3, as DNA: TGTGCCAGCAGTTTTCAGAACTACGGACAGGGCAGGGGGACGCAGTATTTT. Translating it yields CASSFQNYGQGRGTQYF.

The chain couples TRBV6-5 to TRBJ2-7, with 8 positions matching TRBD2. The germline gives CDR1 MNHEY, CDR2 SVGAGI. V lost 5 bases, J lost 7 bases, and 4 bases stayed unmatched. The CDR3 consists of 12 residues. CDR3 region: CASSPLAGEQYF. CDR3 coding DNA: TGTGCCAGCAGTCCCCTAGCGGGTGAGCAGTACTTC.

This clone appeared once. The gene calls are TRBV15 and TRBJ1-4; perhaps TRBD1 as D (6 bases). The CDR3 loop spans 15 amino acids. From germline, CDR1 is LNHNV and CDR2 YYDKDF (reference sequence). V shed 4 bases and J shed 5 bases, with 14 bases lying between them. The CDR3 region is CATSTRRQGNEKLFF. The CDR3 DNA is TGTGCCACCAGCACCCGGCGCCAGGGGAATGAAAAACTGTTTTTT.

The chain couples TRBV27 to TRBJ2-1, with D unresolved. Trimming left V 4 bases short and J 5 bases short, with 6 bases between. Germline V gene lookup returns CDR1 MNHEY and CDR2 SMNVEV (reference sequence). This CDR3 comprises 12 residues. The CDR3 DNA reads as TGTGCCAGCAGTTACCGGGACAATGAGCAGTTCTTC. This translates into CASSYRDNEQFF.

The V call is TRBV6-2 or TRBV6-3, the J call TRBJ1-6; 9 positions match TRBD1. Germline CDR1 MNHEY, CDR2 SVGEGT. The CDR3 has 15 amino acids. V dropped 5 bases and J dropped 5; count of bases not matched to a gene: 4. In nucleotides, the CDR3 is TGTGCCAGCAGTGACCGGGACAGGGATAATTCACCCCTCCACTTT. It translates to CASSDRDRDNSPLHF.

The V call is TRBV19, the J call TRBJ1-3; D gene uncertain. The germline V gene has CDR1 LNHDA and CDR2 SQIVND (reference sequence). CDR3 length: 16 residues. V lost 6 bases and J lost 0, with 15 bases in between. The CDR3 loop is CASSLRPSSSGNTIYF. CDR3 bases: TGTGCCAGTAGCCTTAGGCCGTCGAGCTCTGGAAACACCATATATTTT. Together with reference TRBV19 and TRBJ1-3, the CDR3 gives the full variable domain: DGGITQSPKYLFRKEGQNVTLSCEQNLNHDAMYWYRQDPGQGLRLIYYSQIVNDFQKGDIAEGYSVSREKKESFPLTVTSAQKNPTAFYLCASSLRPSSSGNTIYFGEGSWLTVV.

The chain couples TRBV5-1 to TRBJ1-1; D possibly corresponds to TRBD1 (5 bases). Germline lookup yields CDR1 SGHRS and CDR2 YFSETQ. V was clipped by 0 bases and J by 1 base, with 7 bases between them. CDR3 length: 14 amino acids. The CDR3 region is CASSLGGTNTEAFF. CDR3 bases: TGCGCCAGCAGCTTGGGCGGGACGAACACTGAAGCTTTCTTT.

The genes are TRBV5-1 and TRBJ2-3; the D is unclear. The germline V gene encodes CDR1 SGHRS and CDR2 YFSETQ. The CDR3 totals 16 residues. Trimming removed 0 bases at V and 0 bases at J, with 11 bases between. CDR3 residues: CASSLAVAVSTDTQYF. CDR3 sequence (DNA): TGCGCCAGCAGCTTGGCCGTGGCAGTTAGCACAGATACGCAGTATTTT.

This chain joins TRBV4-2 and TRBJ2-3; 9 bases agree with TRBD2. Trimming took 6 bases from V and 6 from J; bases not matched to a gene: 7. The CDR3 runs 14 residues. Germline CDR1 reads LGHNA; CDR2 reads YNFKEQ. CDR3 nucleotides: TGTGCCAGCAGACGAACTAGCGGGTCTGATACGCAGTATTTT. Encoded protein: CASRRTSGSDTQYF.